The text below deals with one TCR beta chain. Its target is not known. The data belong to a study of OX40 agonist ivuxolimab in advanced cancers. Study as a whole: Dose-escalation patients suffered from hepatocellular carcinoma, melanoma, renal cell or head and neck cancer. Partial responses occurred in three patients (one hepatocellular carcinoma, two cutaneous melanoma). Study-wide results and limits: Low normalized T-cell clonal expansion also characterized some of the nonresponders.

TCRdb keeps only in-frame clones here, not all; method: immunoSEQ multiplex PCR. The data hold fewer than 80,000 clones, with 70% to 85% observed a single time. Autoimmune disease history or systemic immunosuppression excluded patients. The sample consisted of CD4+ or CD8+ T cells sorted from blood, taken in a trial of the OX40 agonist ivuxolimab. The sequence came from an adult with an advanced solid tumor such as melanoma, head and neck, liver or kidney cancer.

The CDR3 DNA reads TGTGCCACCAGCAGAGATCGTGGCGATGAGCAGTTCTTC. It encodes CATSRDRGDEQFF. The chain is built from TRBV15 and TRBJ2-1, with no clear D. From germline, CDR1 is LNHNV and CDR2 YYDKDF (reference sequence). V lost 0 bases, J lost 8 bases, and 8 bases lay in between. This CDR3 has 13 residues. The full variable domain, with the rest looked up from reference TRBV15 and TRBJ2-1, is DAMVIQNPRYQVTQFGKPVTLSCSQTLNHNVMYWYQQKSSQAPKLLFHYYDKDFNNEADTPDNFQSRRPNTSFCFLDIRSPGLGDTAMYLCATSRDRGDEQFFGPGTRLTVL.